This T cell receptor (beta chain) was recorded in a study of shared clonotypes between healthy human individuals. Study observations and caveats: Unshared clonotypes carried lower generation probabilities than those common to all four donors. Larger estimated richness was generally seen in naive subsets than in memory subsets.

This clone has at least ten counts. Antigen: not known. Repertoires were generated with immunoSEQ multiplex PCR, while TCRdb's copy carries only in-frame clones and drops some. In the table there are under 80,000 clones, about 65% of which are singletons. The receptor was derived from a man under 40 in good health. The specimen sequenced was memory CD8+ T cells sorted from blood. Subset: CD45RO+ cells pooled with CCR7-negative TemRA cells.

The CDR3 sequence is CASSDSTSGSTDTQYF. The CDR3 coding sequence is TGTGCCAGCAGTGACTCGACTAGCGGGAGCACAGATACGCAGTATTTT. The chain combines TRBV6-4 with TRBJ2-3, with 10 bases aligning to TRBD2. V lost 0 bases and J lost 0; bases outside the gene matches: 0. Germline values: CDR1 MRHNA, CDR2 SNTAGT. The CDR3 loop spans 16 amino acids.